This TCR beta chain was observed in a study of cytomegalovirus exposure and HLA in healthy donors. Note on this clone: Its target is unknown.

General study findings and limits: Whilst most TCR sequences proved rare, a subset of public TCRs occurred across many donors.

The study ran its PCR with 60 Vbeta and 13 Jbeta primers. The repertoire was sequenced with immunoSEQ multiplex PCR; TCRdb's copy has only in-frame clones and lacks some. The sample yields approximately 110,000 clones, roughly 81% seen once. With 4 bases removed from V and 5 bases from J, the gap between germline ends came to 14 bases. This CDR3 contains 14 residues. Germline lookup yields CDR1 GTSNPN and CDR2 SVGIG (reference sequence). The receptor was derived from a woman aged 25 to 39 in good health and CMV-seronegative. Input material: PBMCs. V gene TRBV30 combines with J gene TRBJ2-2; a weak D match, TRBD1 (5 bases). CDR3 DNA: TGTGCCTGGAACAGCAGGGTTGTGACCGGGGAGCTGTTTTTT. Amino acid sequence: CAWNSRVVTGELFF.